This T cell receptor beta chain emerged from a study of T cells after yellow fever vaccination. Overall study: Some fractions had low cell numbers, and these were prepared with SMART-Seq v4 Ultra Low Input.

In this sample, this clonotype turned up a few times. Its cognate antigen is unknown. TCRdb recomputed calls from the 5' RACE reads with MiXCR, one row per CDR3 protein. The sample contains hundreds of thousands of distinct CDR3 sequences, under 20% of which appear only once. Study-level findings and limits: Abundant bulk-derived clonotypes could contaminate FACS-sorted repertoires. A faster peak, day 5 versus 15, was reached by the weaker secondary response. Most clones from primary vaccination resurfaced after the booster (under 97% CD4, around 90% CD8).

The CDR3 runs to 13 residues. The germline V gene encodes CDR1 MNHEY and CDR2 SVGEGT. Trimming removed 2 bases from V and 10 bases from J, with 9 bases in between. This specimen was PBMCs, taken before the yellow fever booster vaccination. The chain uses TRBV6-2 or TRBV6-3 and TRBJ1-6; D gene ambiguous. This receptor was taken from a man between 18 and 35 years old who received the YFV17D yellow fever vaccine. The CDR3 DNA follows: TGTGCCAGCAGTTACCCCAGGTTGTCACCCCTCCACTTT. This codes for CASSYPRLSPLHF.